Listed here are 15 T cell receptor beta chains from one sample, sequenced in a study of identical twins. From the 5' RACE reads, TCRdb called clonotypes with MiXCR, one entry per CDR3 protein. This table has approximately 490,000 distinct CDR3 sequences, about 22% appearing once. The same specimen was also included in a second study, on yellow fever vaccine responses in identical twins.

The sequencing input was CD4+ T cells sorted from blood. Receptors were obtained from a woman younger than 35 in good health.

This clonotype was found many times. The CDR3 spells CASSLFPSLGELFF. CDR3 nucleotides: TGTGCCAGCAGCTTATTCCCTAGTCTCGGGGAGCTGTTTTTT. The chain has TRBV7-2 and TRBJ2-2; D remains ambiguous. There are 14 residues in the CDR3. CDR1 and CDR2 (germline): SGHTA, FQGNSA. V lost 2 bases and J 7 bases, leaving 11 bases between the germline ends. Looking up the rest from reference TRBV7-2 and TRBJ2-2 gives the full variable domain: GAGVSQSPSNKVTEKGKDVELRCDPISGHTALYWYRQSLGQGLEFLIYFQGNSAPDKSGLPSDRFSAERTGGSVSTLTIQRTQQEDSAVYLCASSLFPSLGELFFGEGSRLTVL.

A few counts support this clonotype. This rearrangement joins TRBV28 to TRBJ1-1; D is undetermined. In germline, CDR1 is MDHEN, CDR2 SYDVKM. The CDR3 totals 13 residues. The V end lost 7 bases, the J end lost 4 bases, and 13 bases lay between the germline ends. DNA for the CDR3: TGTGCCAGCACGCCCCCGGGGAGCACTGAAGCTTTCTTT. Translated: CASTPPGSTEAFF.

There are many counts of this clonotype. The CDR3 DNA follows: TGCAGTGCTAGTCAAAGGACCGAAAAACTGTTTTTT. Protein sequence: CSASQRTEKLFF. The chain carries TRBV20-1 and TRBJ1-4, with no clear D. The germline V gene has CDR1 DFQATT and CDR2 SNEGSKA (reference sequence). The CDR3 sequence is 12 residues long. V was cut by 3 bases and J by 8 bases, with 10 bases left in between.

This clonotype showed up just a few times. The chain uses TRBV29-1 and TRBJ1-4; D is undetermined. V was shortened by 4 bases and J by 7 bases, with 16 bases between the two germline ends. The CDR3 loop spans 14 amino acids. The germline gives CDR1 SQVTM, CDR2 ANQGSEA. CDR3 bases: TGCAGCGTTGGGTCAGCCCCGGGAGGTGAAAAACTGTTTTTT. This gives the protein CSVGSAPGGEKLFF.

This chain joins TRBV4-1 and TRBJ1-1; tentatively, D is TRBD1 (5 bases). CDR1 is MGHRA and CDR2 is YSYEKL in the germline V gene. V lost 1 base to trimming and J lost 1 base, with 10 bases between them. The CDR3 consists of 15 residues. The CDR3 loop is CASSQGFQGNTEAFF. CDR3 coding DNA: TGCGCCAGCAGCCAAGGGTTCCAGGGGAACACTGAAGCTTTCTTT.

The rearrangement joins TRBV14 to TRBJ1-5; the D is unclear. Per germline, CDR1 SGHDN and CDR2 FVKESK. The CDR3 runs 16 residues. Trimming left V 0 bases short and J 1 base short, with 10 bases between. The CDR3 spells CASSQEWGPSNQPQHF. CDR3 nucleotides: TGTGCCAGCAGCCAAGAGTGGGGTCCCAGCAATCAGCCCCAGCATTTT. The full variable domain, in which reference TRBV14 and TRBJ1-5 provide the parts outside the CDR3, is EAGVTQFPSHSVIEKGQTVTLRCDPISGHDNLYWYRRVMGKEIKFLLHFVKESKQDESGMPNNRFLAERTGGTYSTLKVQPAELEDSGVYFCASSQEWGPSNQPQHFGDGTRLSIL.

The CDR3 region is CASSYGLGRYEQYF. CDR3 coding DNA: TGTGCCAGCAGTTACGGGCTAGGTCGGTACGAGCAGTACTTC. V is TRBV6-5 and J is TRBJ2-7; no clear D gene. V gave up 2 bases and J gave up 4 bases, with 12 bases separating them. The CDR3 extends over 14 amino acids. In germline, CDR1 is MNHEY, CDR2 SVGAGI.

Only a few counts were recorded for this clonotype. The chain is built from TRBV7-3 and TRBJ1-3; the D gene is possibly TRBD1 (5 bases). Germline V gene data show CDR1 as SGHTA and CDR2 as FQGTGA. The CDR3 runs 18 residues. With 0 bases removed from V and 0 bases from J, the gap between germline ends came to 15 bases. CDR3 in amino acids: CASSLTSPDTSSGNTIYF. The CDR3 DNA reads as TGTGCCAGCAGCTTAACGAGTCCGGACACCTCCTCTGGAAACACCATATATTTT.

The CDR3 loop reads CSVEEVETQYF. In nucleotides, the CDR3 is TGCAGCGTTGAAGAGGTTGAGACCCAGTACTTC. The rearrangement uses TRBV29-1 and TRBJ2-5; D remains ambiguous. The CDR3 is 11 residues long. Germline CDR1 and CDR2: SQVTM and ANQGSEA. Trimming took off 0 bases at V and 5 bases at J, with 4 bases between the two ends. Based on the CDR3 plus reference TRBV29-1 and TRBJ2-5, the full variable domain is SAVISQKPSRDICQRGTSLTIQCQVDSQVTMMFWYRQQPGQSLTLIATANQGSEATYESGFVIDKFPISRPNLTFSTLTVSNMSPEDSSIYLCSVEEVETQYFGPGTRLLVL.

The genes are TRBV29-1 and TRBJ1-1; D is ambiguous. This CDR3 comprises 13 residues. Germline-derived CDR1 and CDR2 are SQVTM and ANQGSEA. The V end lost 3 bases, the J end lost 1 base, and 9 bases lay between the germline ends. The CDR3 is CSVELQTNTEAFF. DNA for the CDR3: TGCAGCGTTGAGTTACAGACGAACACTGAAGCTTTCTTT. The full variable domain, with the rest looked up from reference TRBV29-1 and TRBJ1-1, is SAVISQKPSRDICQRGTSLTIQCQVDSQVTMMFWYRQQPGQSLTLIATANQGSEATYESGFVIDKFPISRPNLTFSTLTVSNMSPEDSSIYLCSVELQTNTEAFFGQGTRLTVV.

For the CDR3, the DNA is TGTGCCAGCAGCTTCCCAGGGGGTCTCACTGAAGCTTTCTTT. Encoded protein: CASSFPGGLTEAFF. This sequence joins TRBV7-9 and TRBJ1-1; 7 positions agree with TRBD1. CDR1 is SEHNR and CDR2 is FQNEAQ in the germline V gene (reference sequence). With 3 bases clipped from V and 4 bases from J, the junction kept 5 bases outside the gene matches. There are 14 residues in the CDR3.

V usage is TRBV11-1 and J usage is TRBJ2-1, with TRBD2 matching over 13 bases. V gave up 5 bases and J gave up 2 bases; unmatched junction bases: 9. CDR1 is SGHAT and CDR2 is FQDESV in the germline V gene (reference sequence). The CDR3 sequence is 18 residues long. The CDR3 loop is CASSLTSGGASTYNEQFF. Here the CDR3 DNA reads TGTGCCAGCAGCCTCACTAGCGGGGGGGCCTCCACCTACAATGAGCAGTTCTTC.

The V gene is TRBV2, the J gene TRBJ2-2, with 14 bases aligning to TRBD2. The V gene end was trimmed by 6 bases and the J gene end by 4 bases; junction bases not matched to a gene: 10. Germline CDR1 reads SNHLY; CDR2 reads FYNNEI. The CDR3 length is 18 residues. The DNA for the CDR3 is TGTGCCAGCAGAATAAGGACTAGCGGGAGGATCGGCACCGGGGAGCTGTTTTTT. Protein product: CASRIRTSGRIGTGELFF.

The chain links TRBV7-8 to TRBJ2-5; no firm D call. This CDR3 region has 14 residues. Germline V gives CDR1 SGHVS, CDR2 FQNEAQ. V was pared by 1 base and J by 4 bases, with 10 bases between. In DNA form, the CDR3 reads TGTGCCAGCAGCTTAGTAAGGCCGACAGAGACCCAGTACTTC. This sequence encodes CASSLVRPTETQYF.

V gene TRBV6-1 combines with J gene TRBJ2-5; possibly TRBD1 or TRBD2 for D (6 bases each). CDR1 and CDR2 (germline): MNHNS, SASEGT. V lost 8 bases and J lost 2, with 18 bases in between. This CDR3 has 15 residues. CDR3: CASRQSGGQQETQYF. In DNA form, the CDR3 reads TGTGCCAGCCGGCAGTCCGGGGGACAACAAGAGACCCAGTACTTC.